What follows is one TCR beta chain and its context. Antigen unknown. This entry comes from a study of B cell selection in AIRE deficiency. The study's findings and limits: Healthy Tconv contained 35% to 45% of shared healthy Treg sequences; only TCRbeta sequenced. About 30% of healthy-shared Treg TCRbeta sequences appeared in patient Tconv cells.

Sequenced by immunoSEQ multiplex PCR; TCRdb stores in-frame clones only, minus some. In the table there are fewer than 30,000 clones, around 97% of which are singletons. Germline CDR1 reads MNHEY; CDR2 reads SVGAGI. V was pared by 0 bases and J by 0 bases, with 12 bases between. The CDR3 totals 16 residues. Conventional CD4 T cells were sorted as CD4+CD127+ cells. The source is a human donor with AIRE deficiency. Sequencing was carried out using conventional CD4+ T cells sorted from PBMCs. The gene calls are TRBV6-5 and TRBJ2-7; unclear D gene. Here the CDR3 reads CASSYSTPRSSYEQYF. Here the CDR3 DNA reads TGTGCCAGCAGTTACTCGACACCGAGAAGCTCCTACGAGCAGTACTTC.